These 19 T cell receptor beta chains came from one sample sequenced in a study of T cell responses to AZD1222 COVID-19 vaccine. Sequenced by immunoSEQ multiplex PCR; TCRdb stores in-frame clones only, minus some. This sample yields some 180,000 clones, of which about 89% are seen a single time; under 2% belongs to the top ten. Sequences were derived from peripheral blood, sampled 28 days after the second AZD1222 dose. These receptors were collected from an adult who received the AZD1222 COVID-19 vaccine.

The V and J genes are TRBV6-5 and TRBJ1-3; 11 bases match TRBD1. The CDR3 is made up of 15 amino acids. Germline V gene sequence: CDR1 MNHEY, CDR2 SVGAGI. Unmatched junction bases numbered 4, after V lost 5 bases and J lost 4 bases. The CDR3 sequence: CASSTGTGGGNTIYF. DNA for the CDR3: TGTGCCAGCAGTACCGGGACAGGGGGAGGAAACACCATATATTTT.

The CDR3 sequence is CASSESIGSTADTQYF. The CDR3 nucleotides read TGCGCCAGCAGTGAGTCGATAGGGAGCACTGCAGATACGCAGTATTTT. The V and J genes are TRBV10-2 and TRBJ2-3, with D possibly being TRBD2 (5 bases). V lost 0 bases and J 4 bases, leaving 14 bases between the germline ends. Germline V CDR1 and CDR2: WSHSY, SAAADI. The CDR3 runs 16 residues.

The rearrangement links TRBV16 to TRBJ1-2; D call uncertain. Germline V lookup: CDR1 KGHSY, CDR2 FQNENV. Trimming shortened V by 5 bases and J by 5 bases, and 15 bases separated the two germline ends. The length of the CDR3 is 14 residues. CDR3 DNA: TGTGCCAGCAGCGGTTGGGAGGGAGAGTATGGCTACACCTTC. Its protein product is CASSGWEGEYGYTF. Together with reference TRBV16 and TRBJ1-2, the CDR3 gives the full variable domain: GEEVAQTPKHLVRGEGQKAKLYCAPIKGHSYVFWYQQVLKNEFKFLISFQNENVFDETGMPKERFSAKCLPNSPCSLEIQATKLEDSAVYFCASSGWEGEYGYTFGSGTRLTVV.

Here the CDR3 DNA reads TGTGCCAGCAAATTGGTCAATCAGCCCCAGCATTTT. Translation: CASKLVNQPQHF. The chain has TRBV2 and TRBJ1-5, with D hard to call. Trimming cost V 7 bases and J 3 bases, with 7 bases left between them. This CDR3 spans 12 amino acids. Germline values: CDR1 SNHLY, CDR2 FYNNEI.

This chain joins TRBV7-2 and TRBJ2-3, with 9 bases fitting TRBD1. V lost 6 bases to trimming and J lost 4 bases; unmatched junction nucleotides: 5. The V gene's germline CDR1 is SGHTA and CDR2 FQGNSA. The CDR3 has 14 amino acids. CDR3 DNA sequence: TGTGCCAGCAGTGCCGGGACAGGGTCAGATACGCAGTATTTT. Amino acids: CASSAGTGSDTQYF. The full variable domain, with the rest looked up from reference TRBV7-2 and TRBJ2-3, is GAGVSQSPSNKVTEKGKDVELRCDPISGHTALYWYRQSLGQGLEFLIYFQGNSAPDKSGLPSDRFSAERTGGSVSTLTIQRTQQEDSAVYLCASSAGTGSDTQYFGPGTRLTVL.

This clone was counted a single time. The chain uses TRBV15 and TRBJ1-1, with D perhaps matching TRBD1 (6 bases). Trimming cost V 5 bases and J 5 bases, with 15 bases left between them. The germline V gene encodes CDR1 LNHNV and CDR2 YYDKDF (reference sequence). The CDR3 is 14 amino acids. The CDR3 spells CATSSQGWGTEAFF. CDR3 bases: TGTGCCACCAGCTCCCAGGGGTGGGGGACTGAAGCTTTCTTT.

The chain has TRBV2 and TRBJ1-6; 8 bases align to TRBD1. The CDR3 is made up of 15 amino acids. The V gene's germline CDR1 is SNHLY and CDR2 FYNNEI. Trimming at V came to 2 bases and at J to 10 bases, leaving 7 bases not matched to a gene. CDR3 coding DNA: TGTGCCAGCAGTGAAAGTCAGGGGGCGCGGTCACCCCTCCACTTT. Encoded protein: CASSESQGARSPLHF.

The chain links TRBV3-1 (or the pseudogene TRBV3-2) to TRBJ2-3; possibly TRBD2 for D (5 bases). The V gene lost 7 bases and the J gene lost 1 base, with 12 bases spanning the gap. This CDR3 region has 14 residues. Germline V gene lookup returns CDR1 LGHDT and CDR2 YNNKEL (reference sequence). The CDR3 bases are TGTGCCAGCACCTCTGGACTCGGCACAGATACGCAGTATTTT. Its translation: CASTSGLGTDTQYF.

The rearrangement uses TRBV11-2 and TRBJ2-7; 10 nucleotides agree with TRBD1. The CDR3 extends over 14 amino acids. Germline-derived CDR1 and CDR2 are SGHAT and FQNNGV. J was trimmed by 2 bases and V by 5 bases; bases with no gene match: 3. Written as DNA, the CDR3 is TGTGCCAGCAGCCACGGGACAGGGGCCTACGAGCAGTACTTC. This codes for CASSHGTGAYEQYF. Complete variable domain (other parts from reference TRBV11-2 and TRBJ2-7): EAGVAQSPRYKIIEKRQSVAFWCNPISGHATLYWYQQILGQGPKLLIQFQNNGVVDDSQLPKDRFSAERLKGVDSTLKIQPAKLEDSAVYLCASSHGTGAYEQYFGPGTRLTVT.

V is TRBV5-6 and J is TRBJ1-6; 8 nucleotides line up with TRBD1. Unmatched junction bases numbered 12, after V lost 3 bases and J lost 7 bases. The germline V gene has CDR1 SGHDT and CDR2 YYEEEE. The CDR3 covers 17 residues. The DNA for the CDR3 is TGTGCCAGCAGCTCCTGGACAGGGAGGAAGGCAAATTCACCCCTCCACTTT. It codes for CASSSWTGRKANSPLHF.

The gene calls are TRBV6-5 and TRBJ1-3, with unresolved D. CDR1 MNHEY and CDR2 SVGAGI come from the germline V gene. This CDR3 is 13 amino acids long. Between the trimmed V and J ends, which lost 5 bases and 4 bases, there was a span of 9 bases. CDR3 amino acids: CASSRTNGNTIYF. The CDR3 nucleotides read TGTGCCAGCAGTAGGACGAACGGAAACACCATATATTTT.

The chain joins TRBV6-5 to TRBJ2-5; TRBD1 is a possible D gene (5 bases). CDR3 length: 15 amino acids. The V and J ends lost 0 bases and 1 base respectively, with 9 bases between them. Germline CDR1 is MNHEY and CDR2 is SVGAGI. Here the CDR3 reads CASSYSRQGQETQYF. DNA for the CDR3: TGTGCCAGCAGTTACTCGAGGCAGGGCCAAGAGACCCAGTACTTC.

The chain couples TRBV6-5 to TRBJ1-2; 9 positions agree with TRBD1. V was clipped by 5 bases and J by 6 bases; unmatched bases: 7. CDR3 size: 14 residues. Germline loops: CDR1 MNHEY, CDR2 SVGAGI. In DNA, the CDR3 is TGTGCCAGCAGTAGAAAACAGGGGGCAAATGGCTACACCTTC. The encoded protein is CASSRKQGANGYTF.

The CDR3 nucleotides read TGTGCCAGCAGCGGTCCCGGGACAACGAACACTGAAGCTTTCTTT. Residues: CASSGPGTTNTEAFF. V usage is TRBV5-6 and J usage is TRBJ1-1, with D possibly being TRBD1 (6 bases). The germline V gene has CDR1 SGHDT and CDR2 YYEEEE. This CDR3 has 15 residues. V was shortened by 4 bases and J by 1 base, with 14 bases between the two germline ends.

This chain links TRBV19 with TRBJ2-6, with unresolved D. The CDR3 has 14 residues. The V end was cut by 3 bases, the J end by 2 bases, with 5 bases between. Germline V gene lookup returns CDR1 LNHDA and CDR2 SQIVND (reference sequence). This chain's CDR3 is CASSIAAGANVLTF. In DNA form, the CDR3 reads TGTGCCAGTAGTATCGCTGCTGGGGCCAACGTCCTGACTTTC.

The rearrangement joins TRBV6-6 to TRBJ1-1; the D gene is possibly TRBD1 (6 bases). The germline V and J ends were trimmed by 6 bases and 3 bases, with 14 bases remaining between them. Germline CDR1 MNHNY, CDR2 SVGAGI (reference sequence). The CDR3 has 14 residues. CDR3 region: CASSPLGAYTEAFF. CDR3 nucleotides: TGTGCCAGCAGCCCCCTGGGGGCCTACACTGAAGCTTTCTTT.

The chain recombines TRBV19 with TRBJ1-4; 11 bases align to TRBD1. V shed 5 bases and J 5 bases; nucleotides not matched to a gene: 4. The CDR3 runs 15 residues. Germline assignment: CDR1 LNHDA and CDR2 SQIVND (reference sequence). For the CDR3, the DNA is TGTGCCAGTAGTGTGGACAGGGGGCGAAATGAAAAACTGTTTTTT. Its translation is CASSVDRGRNEKLFF.

Here the CDR3 DNA reads TGTGCCAGCAGCTTCCGACAGGGTTGGAATGAGCAGTTCTTC. It yields the protein CASSFRQGWNEQFF. The genes are TRBV11-2 and TRBJ2-1, with 7 nucleotides matching TRBD1. This CDR3 spans 14 amino acids. The J segment lost 7 bases and the V segment lost 3 bases, leaving 6 bases of the junction unmatched. Per germline, CDR1 SGHAT and CDR2 FQNNGV.

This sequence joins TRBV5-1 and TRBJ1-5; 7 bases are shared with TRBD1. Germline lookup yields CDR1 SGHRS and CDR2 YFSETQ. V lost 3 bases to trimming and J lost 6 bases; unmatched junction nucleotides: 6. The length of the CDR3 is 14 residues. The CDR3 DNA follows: TGCGCCAGCAGCTATACAGGGGCCCCTCAGCCCCAGCATTTT. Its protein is CASSYTGAPQPQHF.